The sequence of this T cell receptor beta chain was determined in a study of shared clonotypes between healthy human individuals. Looking at the study overall: Two women and three men aged 18 to 49 served as donors.

Profiling relied on immunoSEQ multiplex PCR, and the TCRdb table lists in-frame clones only, not all of them. The table shows approximately 470,000 clones, with roughly 80% occurring only once. This clone was seen repeatedly, ten times or more. Its antigen is still unknown. Other DNA variants within this sample encode the same CDR3. Overall study findings and caveats: Sequencing depth was a factor that was expected to affect clonotype sharing among donors.

The CDR3 covers 16 residues. The J segment lost 3 bases and the V segment lost 4 bases, leaving 7 bases of the junction unmatched. Germline assignment: CDR1 SGHRS and CDR2 YFSETQ. Every donor was a Caucasian adult from Nashville, Tennessee. V gene TRBV5-1 combines with J gene TRBJ2-3; 11 bases fit TRBD2. This clonotype was obtained from a woman in her thirties or forties in good health. Some clones in this sample may be carry-over from other donors' samples. Sequencing was carried out using PBMCs. CDR3 sequence: CASSTTSGSRTDTQYF. The CDR3 region has the DNA TGCGCCAGCAGCACTACTAGCGGGAGCAGAACAGATACGCAGTATTTT.